This TCR beta chain was documented in a study of T cells in localized non-small cell lung cancer. In regard to this clone: What it binds is unknown.

Sequencing used immunoSEQ multiplex PCR; TCRdb keeps in-frame clones, though not all of them. The table has 20,000 to 25,000 clones, 80% to 90% seen once; the top ten hold 12%. Germline V gives CDR1 MNHEY, CDR2 SMNVEV (reference sequence). V was trimmed by 1 base and J by 6 bases, leaving 17 bases between them. The CDR3 runs 16 residues. Study-wide results and limits: Longer overall survival associated with higher blood T cell density; shorter survival with higher adjacent-lung clonality. Median detection of top 100 tumor clones in adjacent lung was over 45 clones. Uninvolved adjacent lung showed peak T cell clonality, exceeding tumor.

This clonotype was obtained from a man aged 40 to 75 with stage II squamous cell lung carcinoma. The sequencing used PBMCs, collected before any cancer treatment. The chain has TRBV27 and TRBJ2-3; D is undetermined. The CDR3 is CASSLFSDPRLDTQYF. The CDR3 DNA is TGTGCCAGCAGTTTATTCTCGGATCCTCGGCTCGATACGCAGTATTTT.